This TCR beta chain is drawn from a study of shared clonotypes between healthy human individuals. Sequenced by immunoSEQ multiplex PCR; TCRdb stores in-frame clones only, minus some. This sample has more than 2,000,000 clones; more than 80% occur once, and the top ten carry about 0.41%. V lost 7 bases and J lost 4, with 11 bases in between. There are 13 residues in the CDR3. Germline CDR1 is LNHDA and CDR2 is SQIVND (reference sequence). This clonotype originated in a man between 18 and 29 years old in good health. Some clones in this sample may be carry-over from other donors' samples. The sequenced sample was naive CD4+ T cells from PBMCs. Subset defined: CD45RA+ positively selected. The rearrangement joins TRBV19 to TRBJ1-3; D is undetermined. The CDR3 sequence: CASTTIGGNTIYF. The CDR3 nucleotides are TGTGCCAGTACCACCATTGGGGGAAACACCATATATTTT.